These 9 T cell receptor beta chains were all obtained from the same sample, sequenced in a study of cytomegalovirus exposure and HLA in healthy donors. Amplification used 60 Vbeta primers and 13 Jbeta primers. Measured with immunoSEQ multiplex PCR; TCRdb has only the in-frame clones, and not every one. The table has under 200,000 clones, about 76% seen once. The sequenced sample was PBMCs. These receptors were taken from a middle-aged woman in good health and CMV-seropositive.

This clone was detected once. The V and J genes are TRBV27 and TRBJ1-1; TRBD1 agrees at 7 bases. There are 15 residues in the CDR3. Germline CDR1 reads MNHEY; CDR2 reads SMNVEV (reference sequence). The trim removed 5 bases at V and 4 bases at J, leaving 10 bases unmatched. CDR3 bases: TGTGCCAGCAGTCGGCGGACAGGCCGGGGCACTGAAGCTTTCTTT. This encodes CASSRRTGRGTEAFF.

V usage is TRBV28 and J usage is TRBJ2-6; a weak D match, TRBD2 (6 bases). This CDR3 has 15 amino acids. The germline CDR1 and CDR2 sequences are MDHEN and SYDVKM. V was cut by 4 bases and J by 8 bases, with 15 bases left in between. CDR3 residues: CASSSTPGTSNVLTF. CDR3 sequence (DNA): TGTGCCAGCAGTTCTACCCCCGGGACTTCCAACGTCCTGACTTTC.

CDR3 coding DNA: TGTGCCAGCAGCGTAGGTGGGCAAAATTCACCCCTCCACTTT. Protein sequence: CASSVGGQNSPLHF. The V and J genes are TRBV9 and TRBJ1-6; D remains unclear. The germline V and J ends were trimmed by 0 bases and 7 bases, with 8 bases remaining between them. CDR1 is SGDLS and CDR2 is YYNGEE in the germline V gene. This CDR3 has 14 amino acids. Drawing the rest from reference TRBV9 and TRBJ1-6, the complete variable domain is DSGVTQTPKHLITATGQRVTLRCSPRSGDLSVYWYQQSLDQGLQFLIQYYNGEERAKGNILERFSAQQFPDLHSELNLSSLELGDSALYFCASSVGGQNSPLHFGNGTRLTVT.

The gene calls are TRBV18 and TRBJ2-1, with TRBD2 identical over 11 bases. This CDR3 spans 17 amino acids. V lost 3 bases and J lost 4; bases outside the gene matches: 8. The germline V gene has CDR1 KGHSH and CDR2 LQKENI. CDR3 residues: CASSPRTGTSGYNEQFF. Written as DNA, the CDR3 is TGTGCCAGCTCACCCCGAACCGGGACTAGCGGATACAATGAGCAGTTCTTC.

V and J are TRBV19 and TRBJ1-2; 7 bases align to TRBD1. The germline CDR1 and CDR2 sequences are LNHDA and SQIVND (reference sequence). Unmatched junction bases numbered 11, after V lost 6 bases and J lost 7 bases. This CDR3 is 14 amino acids long. The CDR3 is CASRSIAGGGGYTF. CDR3 DNA: TGTGCCAGTAGAAGTATTGCAGGGGGAGGTGGCTACACCTTC.

The rearrangement links TRBV25-1 to TRBJ1-1; TRBD1 agrees at 8 bases. Germline trimming cut 1 base from V and 8 bases from J; bases unmatched to any gene: 3. Germline CDR1 and CDR2: MGHDK and SYGVNS. The CDR3 covers 13 residues. The CDR3 DNA follows: TGTGCCAGCAGTGAATTCGGGACAGGAGAAGCTTTCTTT. Translated: CASSEFGTGEAFF.

The rearrangement uses TRBV7-9 and TRBJ2-6; a possible D gene is TRBD1 (6 bases). V was clipped by 1 base and J by 0 bases, with 7 bases between them. The CDR3 has 16 amino acids. Per the germline V gene, CDR1 is SEHNR and CDR2 is FQNEAQ (reference sequence). CDR3: CASSLDRVSGANVLTF. CDR3 nucleotides: TGTGCCAGCAGCTTAGACAGGGTCTCTGGGGCCAACGTCCTGACTTTC.

This clone was observed a few times. The chain links TRBV21-1 to TRBJ1-1; the table gives TRBD1 as D, unverified against the DNA. TRBV21-1 is given as a pseudogene. The CDR3 runs 21 residues. The CDR3 sequence: CASSKGGGRQGTRSMNTEAFF. The CDR3 region has the DNA TGTGCCAGCAGCAAAGGGGGTGGGCGGCAGGGGACGCGGTCTATGAACACTGAAGCTTTCTTT.

The chain has TRBV5-1 and TRBJ1-1, with a possible D match to TRBD1 (5 bases). The V end lost 6 bases, the J end lost 0 bases, and 12 bases lay between the germline ends. The CDR3 is 14 residues long. Germline values: CDR1 SGHRS, CDR2 YFSETQ. CDR3 protein: CASTSGTVNTEAFF. The CDR3 DNA reads as TGCGCCAGCACAAGCGGGACGGTGAACACTGAAGCTTTCTTT.